These 18 T cell receptor beta chains share one sample of origin, sequenced in a study of PD-L1 blockade in urothelial cancer. The method was immunoSEQ multiplex PCR; TCRdb's version includes in-frame clones alone and lacks a portion of them. The profile shows under 95,000 clones, less than 90% of them singletons. Time point: pretreatment peripheral blood. This specimen consisted of PBMCs, obtained around atezolizumab (anti-PD-L1) treatment. These TCRs come from a man in his fifties or sixties with urothelial cancer.

The J gene is TRBJ2-4, the V gene TRBV6-1; TRBD1 is a possible D gene (5 bases). The germline V gene has CDR1 MNHNS and CDR2 SASEGT. V was pared by 3 bases and J by 6 bases, with 15 bases between. The CDR3 totals 15 residues. The CDR3, as DNA: TGTGCCAGCAGTGAGGGATTGTGGCAGGGAAACATTCAGTACTTC. Translating it yields CASSEGLWQGNIQYF.

The chain has TRBV5-1 and TRBJ2-7, with 7 bases that match TRBD1. CDR3 length: 15 amino acids. J gave up 2 bases and V 4 bases, and 9 bases lay outside the gene matches. Germline-derived CDR1 and CDR2 are SGHRS and YFSETQ. Here the CDR3 DNA reads TGCGCCAGCAGCCCCAGCCCAGGGGGAGCCTACGAGCAGTACTTC. Translated: CASSPSPGGAYEQYF.

The rearrangement links TRBV9 to TRBJ1-5; 11 bases are a match to TRBD1. The germline V gene encodes CDR1 SGDLS and CDR2 YYNGEE. Losses at the gene ends were 3 bases for V and 11 bases for J; bases not matched to a gene: 10. The CDR3 is 15 amino acids. The CDR3 here is CASSARGQGGEAQHF. CDR3 in DNA: TGTGCCAGCAGCGCCCGGGGACAGGGGGGAGAGGCCCAGCATTTT. Together with reference TRBV9 and TRBJ1-5, the CDR3 gives the full variable domain: DSGVTQTPKHLITATGQRVTLRCSPRSGDLSVYWYQQSLDQGLQFLIQYYNGEERAKGNILERFSAQQFPDLHSELNLSSLELGDSALYFCASSARGQGGEAQHFGDGTRLSIL.

J is TRBJ1-1 and V is TRBV29-1; 7 bases agree with TRBD1. With V trimmed by 8 bases and J by 1 base, 4 bases remained unmatched. This CDR3 is 12 amino acids long. Germline CDR1 reads SQVTM; CDR2 reads ANQGSEA. In DNA, the CDR3 is TGCAGCACCCGGACAGGGAACACTGAAGCTTTCTTT. Its translation: CSTRTGNTEAFF.

The CDR3 region is CASSWSNGGAYEQYF. CDR3 nucleotide sequence: TGTGCCAGCAGCTGGTCTAACGGGGGGGCCTACGAGCAGTACTTC. The chain recombines TRBV11-1 with TRBJ2-7; 8 nucleotides align to TRBD2. The CDR3 is 15 amino acids. Trimming at V came to 4 bases and at J to 2 bases, leaving 7 bases not matched to a gene. Germline V lookup: CDR1 SGHAT, CDR2 FQDESV (reference sequence).

This chain connects TRBV28 to TRBJ2-7; the D gene is possibly TRBD2 (5 bases). The CDR3 extends over 12 amino acids. Between the trimmed V and J ends, which lost 1 base and 9 bases, there was a span of 10 bases. Germline V lookup: CDR1 MDHEN, CDR2 SYDVKM. The CDR3 nucleotides read TGTGCCAGCAGTTTATCGTCACTAGGGCAGTACTTC. Encoded protein: CASSLSSLGQYF.

V is TRBV10-3 and J is TRBJ2-7; a weak D match, TRBD1 (6 bases). Germline assignment: CDR1 ENHRY and CDR2 SYGVKD. V was pared by 10 bases and J by 6 bases, with 13 bases between. The CDR3 has 11 amino acids. Here the CDR3 DNA reads TGTGCCACCACCCCAGGGGTCGAGCAGTACTTC. Its protein product is CATTPGVEQYF.

V usage is TRBV30 and J usage is TRBJ1-2; 8 nucleotides match TRBD1. Trimming took 2 bases from V and 4 from J; bases not matched to a gene: 9. The germline V gene encodes CDR1 GTSNPN and CDR2 SVGIG (reference sequence). The CDR3 contains 15 residues. The CDR3 DNA reads as TGTGCCTGGAGTAGATCGACAGGGGTACGCTATGGCTACACCTTC. This gives the protein CAWSRSTGVRYGYTF. The full variable domain, its missing parts supplied by reference TRBV30 and TRBJ1-2, is SQTIHQWPATLVQPVGSPLSLECTVEGTSNPNLYWYRQAAGRGLQLLFYSVGIGQISSEVPQNLSASRPQDRQFILSSKKLLLSDSGFYLCAWSRSTGVRYGYTFGSGTRLTVV.

J is TRBJ2-1 and V is TRBV10-3, with TRBD1 matching 9 bases. Germline loops: CDR1 ENHRY, CDR2 SYGVKD. The ends lost 2 bases at V and 7 bases at J; junction bases unmatched: 0. The CDR3 is made up of 13 amino acids. The CDR3 DNA is TGTGCCATCAGTGAGGGACAGGGGAATGAGCAGTTCTTC. This gives the protein CAISEGQGNEQFF.

The gene calls are TRBV18 and TRBJ2-3; 16 bases fit TRBD2. CDR1 and CDR2 from the germline V gene are KGHSH and LQKENI. The CDR3 is made up of 19 amino acids. The V gene end was trimmed by 0 bases and the J gene end by 4 bases; junction bases not matched to a gene: 7. CDR3 nucleotide sequence: TGTGCCAGCTCACCACCGGGACTAGCGGGAGGGATGCAGGCAGATACGCAGTATTTT. It is translated as CASSPPGLAGGMQADTQYF. The whole variable domain, remainder taken from reference TRBV18 and TRBJ2-3, is NAGVMQNPRHLVRRRGQEARLRCSPMKGHSHVYWYRQLPEEGLKFMVYLQKENIIDESGMPKERFSAEFPKEGPSILRIQQVVRGDSAAYFCASSPPGLAGGMQADTQYFGPGTRLTVL.

This clone appeared once. The rearrangement links TRBV5-1 to TRBJ2-1, with TRBD2 matching 9 bases. This CDR3 has 15 residues. Germline lookup yields CDR1 SGHRS and CDR2 YFSETQ. V was pared by 0 bases and J by 3 bases, with 1 base of the junction left unmatched. The CDR3 DNA follows: TGCGCCAGCAGCTTGGGCGGGAGGGGCTACAATGAGCAGTTCTTC. It encodes CASSLGGRGYNEQFF.

The chain carries TRBV6-1 and TRBJ2-7; TRBD1 might be the D (5 bases). V lost 1 base to trimming and J lost 1 base, with 11 bases between them. Germline CDR1 MNHNS, CDR2 SASEGT. The CDR3 runs 15 residues. The CDR3 loop reads CASSEGSAGSYEQYF. The CDR3 bases are TGTGCCAGCAGTGAAGGGTCGGCAGGGTCCTACGAGCAGTACTTC.

The CDR3 DNA reads TGTGCCAGCAGCTTAGGACCAAGCCCCAAATATGGCTACACCTTC. This encodes CASSLGPSPKYGYTF. The chain carries TRBV13 and TRBJ1-2; D is ambiguous. V lost 0 bases to trimming and J lost 5 bases, with 13 bases between them. The length of the CDR3 is 15 residues. The germline V gene encodes CDR1 PRHDT and CDR2 FYEKMQ (reference sequence). The complete variable domain, with remaining parts taken from reference TRBV13 and TRBJ1-2, reads AAGVIQSPRHLIKEKRETATLKCYPIPRHDTVYWYQQGPGQDPQFLISFYEKMQSDKGSIPDRFSAQQFSDYHSELNMSSLELGDSALYFCASSLGPSPKYGYTFGSGTRLTVV.

The chain is built from TRBV27 and TRBJ1-6; weak D call: TRBD1 (6 bases). V was trimmed by 2 bases and J by 6 bases, leaving 11 bases between them. Germline V lookup: CDR1 MNHEY, CDR2 SMNVEV (reference sequence). The CDR3 totals 15 residues. CDR3 residues: CASSLKQGVNSPLHF. CDR3 nucleotide sequence: TGTGCCAGCAGTTTAAAACAGGGAGTTAATTCACCCCTCCACTTT.

The rearrangement joins TRBV5-5 to TRBJ1-2; 10 nucleotides match TRBD1. The CDR3 contains 15 residues. The junction had 7 bases not matched to a gene; V was cut back by 0 bases and J by 8 bases. The germline gives CDR1 SGHKS, CDR2 YYEKEE (reference sequence). This CDR3 is CASSLATGTGVGYTF. The CDR3 region has the DNA TGTGCCAGCAGCTTGGCCACAGGGACAGGGGTAGGCTACACCTTC.

In the case of this clone: Sequence at one end of the junction differs from germline and may be a read error. The V and J genes are TRBV5-4 and TRBJ1-2; 7 nucleotides align to TRBD1. Germline values: CDR1 SGHNT, CDR2 YYREEE (reference sequence). The CDR3 contains 14 residues. The CDR3, as DNA: TGTGCCAGCAACTTGGACAGGTACGACTATGGCTACACCTTC. It yields the protein CASNLDRYDYGYTF.

The V call is TRBV5-4, the J call TRBJ1-1, with 10 nucleotides matching TRBD1. The length of the CDR3 is 13 residues. The ends lost 5 bases at V and 6 bases at J; junction bases unmatched: 4. CDR1 and CDR2 from the germline V gene are SGHNT and YYREEE (reference sequence). CDR3 residues: CASRADRGAEAFF. CDR3 in DNA: TGTGCCAGCAGGGCGGACAGGGGGGCTGAAGCTTTCTTT.

This chain connects TRBV6-6 to TRBJ2-2; 10 nucleotides match TRBD1. Per the germline V gene, CDR1 is MNHNY and CDR2 is SVGAGI (reference sequence). The trim removed 7 bases at V and 4 bases at J, leaving 3 bases unmatched. The CDR3 is 14 amino acids. The CDR3 region is CASIGTGVTGELFF. The DNA of the CDR3 is TGTGCCAGCATCGGGACAGGGGTCACCGGGGAGCTGTTTTTT.